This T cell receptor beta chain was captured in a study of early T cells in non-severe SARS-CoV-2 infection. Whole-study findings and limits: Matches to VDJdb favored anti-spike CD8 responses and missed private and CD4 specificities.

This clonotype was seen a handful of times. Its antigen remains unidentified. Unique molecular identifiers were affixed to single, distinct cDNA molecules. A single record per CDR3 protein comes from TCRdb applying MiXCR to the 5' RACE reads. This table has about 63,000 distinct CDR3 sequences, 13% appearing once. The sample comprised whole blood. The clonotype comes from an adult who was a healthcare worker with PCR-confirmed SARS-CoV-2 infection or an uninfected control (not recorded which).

CDR3 nucleotides: TGTGCCAGCAGCTTAGGCCAGGGGGCGAGTGGAAACACCATATATTTT. It is translated as CASSLGQGASGNTIYF. V usage is TRBV7-9 and J usage is TRBJ1-3; 8 nucleotides align to TRBD1. In germline, CDR1 is SEHNR, CDR2 FQNEAQ (reference sequence). V shed 1 base, J shed 3 bases, and the junction held 5 bases outside the gene matches. This CDR3 is built from 16 residues.